These T cell receptor beta chains were read from a single sample in a study of T cells in localized non-small cell lung cancer. Clones were sequenced by immunoSEQ multiplex PCR, and TCRdb holds only the in-frame ones, with some missing. The table has approximately 1,300 clones, 15% to 25% seen once; the top ten hold about 20%. The sample consisted of normal lung tissue next to the tumor, taken before any cancer treatment. These receptors originate from a man aged 40 to 70 with stage I squamous cell lung carcinoma. CDR3s include the opening cysteine and the closing phenylalanine or tryptophan. D genes are given only for firm matches. Only some rows state a clone size, as once, few, many or a class for expanded clones.

V gene	D gene	clone size	J gene	CDR3 DNA	CDR3 protein
TRBV18	-	few	TRBJ2-7	TGTGCCAGCTCACCACCCCGACGACTACCCACCTACGAGCAGTACTTC	CASSPPRRLPTYEQYF
TRBV11-3	TRBD2	-	TRBJ2-3	TGTGCCAGCAGCCCACGGGGACTAGCGGACACAGATACGCAGTATTTT	CASSPRGLADTDTQYF
TRBV6-8	-	-	TRBJ1-5	TGTGCCAGCAGCCCCGTCCAGGATCGCAATCAGCCCCAGCATTTT	CASSPVQDRNQPQHF
TRBV29-1	TRBD1	-	TRBJ1-2	TGCAGCGTTGCGACAGGGAGAGACTATGGCTACACCTTC	CSVATGRDYGYTF
TRBV18	-	once	TRBJ1-2	TGTGCCAGCTCAGCGGGAACAGGAGGAGGCTACACCTTC	CASSAGTGGGYTF
TRBV29-1	TRBD1	-	TRBJ2-5	TGCAGCGTTGGGGGTGGACAGGGTGGGGAGACCCAGTACTTC	CSVGGGQGGETQYF
TRBV19	-	-	TRBJ1-2	TGTGCCAGTAGTATGGGCAGGGAAGGCTATGGCTACACCTTC	CASSMGREGYGYTF
TRBV10-2	-	-	TRBJ2-7	TGCGCCAGCAGTGAGTCGTATCGAGGAGGGGGATCCTACGAGCAGTACTTC	CASSESYRGGGSYEQYF
TRBV29-1	TRBD2	-	TRBJ2-3	TGCAGCGTGGGGGGGGGACTGCTCGGAGATACGCAGTATTTT	CSVGGGLLGDTQYF
TRBV6-8	-	few	TRBJ2-1	TGTGCCAGCAGGAGGGATCGGGCGGGCAATGAGCAGTTCTTC	CASRRDRAGNEQFF
TRBV6-8	-	medium-sized	TRBJ1-5	TGTGCCAGCAGTTTACAGGGAGTCGATCAGCCCCAGCATTTT	CASSLQGVDQPQHF
TRBV19	-	few	TRBJ1-5	TGTGCCAGTAGAATGAACGAGCAGCCCCAGCATTTT	CASRMNEQPQHF
TRBV7-2	TRBD1	medium-sized	TRBJ2-5	TGTGCCAGCAGCCCCGGACAGGGCGAGACCCAGTACTTC	CASSPGQGETQYF
TRBV15	TRBD1	-	TRBJ2-1	TGTGCCACCTTAGATGGGGGACAGGGGCCGAAGAGCTCCTACAATGAGCAGTTCTTC	CATLDGGQGPKSSYNEQFF
TRBV29-1	-	-	TRBJ1-2	TGCAGCGTTGAAGAACAGCCCTATGGCTACACCTTC	CSVEEQPYGYTF
TRBV11-3	-	-	TRBJ1-1	TGTGCCAGCATCGGAAGGGGTTTGGGAGCTAACACTGAAGCTTTCTTT	CASIGRGLGANTEAFF
TRBV12-5	TRBD2	few	TRBJ2-1	TGTGCTAGTGGTTTTGGGGGTAGCGGGGCAGCCTACAATGAGCAGTTCTTC	CASGFGGSGAAYNEQFF
TRBV6-8	-	few	TRBJ1-1	TGTGCCAGCAGTTTACCGGGACATTGGATGACTGAAGCTTTCTTT	CASSLPGHWMTEAFF
TRBV18	-	-	TRBJ2-7	TGTGCCAGCTCACCACAAGCGTCAGGGGTGAGCTCCTACGAGCAGTACTTC	CASSPQASGVSSYEQYF
TRBV11-3	-	-	TRBJ1-2	TGTGCCAGCAGCTTAGGCACCGGGACTGACTATGGCTACACCTTC	CASSLGTGTDYGYTF
TRBV30	TRBD2	-	TRBJ2-3	TGTGCCTGGAGTGTAGGCGGGGGGGTGTCAGATACGCAGTATTTT	CAWSVGGGVSDTQYF
TRBV5-1	-	-	TRBJ2-2	TGCGCCAGCAGCTTGGGGCCCGGGACGGTGAACACCGGGGAGCTGTTTTTT	CASSLGPGTVNTGELFF
TRBV11-3	TRBD2	-	TRBJ2-1	TGTGCCAGCAGCGTTAGCGGGGGGTTAACCTACAATGAGCAGTTCTTC	CASSVSGGLTYNEQFF
TRBV6-8	-	medium-sized	TRBJ1-1	TGTGCCAGCAGTTATTTCGCAATGGGGCGGGGACCACTTAACACTGAAGCTTTCTTT	CASSYFAMGRGPLNTEAFF